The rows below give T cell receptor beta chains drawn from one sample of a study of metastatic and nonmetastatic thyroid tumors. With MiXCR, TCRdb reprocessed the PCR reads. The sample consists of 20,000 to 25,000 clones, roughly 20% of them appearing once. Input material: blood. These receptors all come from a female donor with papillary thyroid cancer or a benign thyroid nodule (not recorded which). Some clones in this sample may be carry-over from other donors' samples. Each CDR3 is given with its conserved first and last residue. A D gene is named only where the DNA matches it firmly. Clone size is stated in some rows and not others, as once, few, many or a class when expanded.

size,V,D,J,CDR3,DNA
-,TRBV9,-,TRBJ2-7,CASSREAGASPYEQYF,TGTGCCAGCAGCAGAGAGGCGGGGGCGAGCCCCTACGAGCAGTACTTC
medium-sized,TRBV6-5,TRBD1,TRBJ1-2,CASIESGTGLLANYGYTF,TGTGCCAGCATCGAATCCGGGACAGGGCTATTAGCTAACTATGGCTACACCTTC
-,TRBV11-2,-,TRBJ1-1,CASSLRGARVRTEAFF,TGTGCCAGCAGCTTAAGAGGGGCCAGGGTTCGCACTGAAGCTTTCTTT
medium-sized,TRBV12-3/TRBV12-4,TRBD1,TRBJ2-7,CASSLAGGLVEQYF,TGTGCCAGCAGTTTAGCAGGGGGCTTGGTCGAGCAGTACTTC
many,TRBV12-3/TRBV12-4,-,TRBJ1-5,CASSFDRNNQPQHF,TGTGCCAGCAGCTTCGACAGGAACAATCAGCCCCAGCATTTT
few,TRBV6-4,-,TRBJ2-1,CASSSFSWGNYNEQFF,TGTGCCAGCAGTAGCTTTTCCTGGGGGAATTACAATGAGCAGTTCTTC
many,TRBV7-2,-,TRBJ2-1,CASSLWPANEQFF,TGTGCCAGCAGCTTATGGCCGGCCAATGAGCAGTTCTTC
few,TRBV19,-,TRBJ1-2,CASSIVAGRGYTF,TGTGCCAGTAGTATAGTGGCTGGCCGTGGCTACACCTTC
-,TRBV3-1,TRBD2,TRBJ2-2,CASSRGLAGDTGELFF,TGTGCCAGCAGCCGAGGACTAGCGGGAGACACCGGGGAGCTGTTTTTT
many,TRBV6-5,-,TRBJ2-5,CASSYWRNQETQYF,TGTGCCAGCAGTTACTGGCGGAATCAAGAGACCCAGTACTTC
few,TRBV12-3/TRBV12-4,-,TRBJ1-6,CASSFPFDGSPLHF,TGTGCCAGCAGTTTTCCCTTCGACGGTTCACCCCTCCACTTT
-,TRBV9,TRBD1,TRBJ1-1,CASETYQGARSEAFF,TGTGCCAGCGAGACTTATCAGGGGGCGAGGTCTGAAGCTTTCTTT
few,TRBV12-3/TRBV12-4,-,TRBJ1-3,CASRYQWDSDTIYF,TGTGCCAGCAGATACCAGTGGGATAGCGACACCATATATTTT
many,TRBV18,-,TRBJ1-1,CASSLGGGTEAFF,TGTGCCAGCTCACTAGGGGGAGGGACTGAAGCTTTCTTT
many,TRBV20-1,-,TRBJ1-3,CSARGNADSSGNTIYF,TGCAGTGCTAGAGGAAACGCGGACAGCTCTGGAAACACCATATATTTT
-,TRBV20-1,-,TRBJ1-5,CSARPSRGFSNQPQHF,TGCAGTGCTAGACCCAGCAGAGGGTTTAGCAATCAGCCCCAGCATTTT
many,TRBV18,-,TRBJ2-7,CASSPLGSEQYF,TGTGCCAGCTCACCCTTAGGAAGCGAGCAGTACTTC
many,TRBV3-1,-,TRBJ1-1,CASSQDNVEAFF,TGTGCCAGCAGCCAAGATAATGTTGAAGCTTTCTTT
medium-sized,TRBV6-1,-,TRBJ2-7,CASSRDPNEQYF,TGTGCCAGCAGTCGGGACCCCAACGAGCAGTACTTC
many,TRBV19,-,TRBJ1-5,CASEQRASSNQPQHF,TGTGCCTCAGAGCAGAGGGCCAGCAGCAATCAGCCCCAGCATTTT
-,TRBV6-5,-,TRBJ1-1,CASSYEGLGRLEAFF,TGTGCCAGCAGTTATGAGGGACTTGGACGGCTTGAAGCTTTCTTT
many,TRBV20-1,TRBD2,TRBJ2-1,CSARDGGGSGNEQFF,TGCAGTGCTAGAGATGGAGGCGGGAGTGGCAATGAGCAGTTCTTC
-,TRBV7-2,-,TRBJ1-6,CASSLEPSGTPLHF,TGTGCCAGCAGCTTAGAGCCCTCGGGGACACCCCTCCACTTT
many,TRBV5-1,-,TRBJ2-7,CASSLAGNSYEQYF,TGCGCCAGCAGCTTGGCGGGAAACTCCTACGAGCAGTACTTC
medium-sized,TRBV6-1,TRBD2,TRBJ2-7,CASSVSGIGYEQYF,TGTGCCAGCAGTGTTAGCGGGATCGGCTACGAGCAGTACTTC
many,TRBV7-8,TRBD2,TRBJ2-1,CASSWTSGRREQFF,TGTGCCAGCAGCTGGACTAGCGGGAGGAGAGAGCAGTTCTTC
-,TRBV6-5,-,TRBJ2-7,CASSWGITYEQYF,TGTGCCAGCAGTTGGGGTATTACCTACGAGCAGTACTTC
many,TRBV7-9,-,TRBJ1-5,CASSQGEGAREPQHF,TGTGCCAGCAGCCAAGGCGAAGGGGCGCGTGAGCCCCAGCATTTT
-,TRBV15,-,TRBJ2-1,CATSRDRGYEQFF,TGTGCCACCAGCAGAGATAGAGGGTATGAGCAGTTCTTC
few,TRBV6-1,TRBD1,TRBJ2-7,CAICERAGGRYEQYF,TGTGCCATCTGTGAACGAGCAGGGGGTAGGTACGAGCAGTACTTC
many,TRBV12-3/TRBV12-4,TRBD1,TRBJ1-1,CASSRQGFKAFF,TGTGCCAGCAGCCGACAGGGTTTCAAAGCTTTCTTT
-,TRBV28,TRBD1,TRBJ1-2,CASSLGLVTGAAGYTF,TGTGCCAGCAGTCTAGGATTGGTTACAGGGGCGGCTGGCTACACCTTC
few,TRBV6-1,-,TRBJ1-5,CASSELGFQPQHF,TGTGCCAGCAGTGAACTGGGGTTTCAGCCCCAGCATTTT
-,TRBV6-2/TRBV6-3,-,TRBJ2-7,CASRAYEQYF,TGTGCCAGCAGGGCTTACGAGCAGTACTTC
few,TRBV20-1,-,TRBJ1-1,CSARGGGSTEAFF,TGCAGTGCTAGGGGAGGGGGGAGCACTGAAGCTTTCTTT